This T cell receptor (beta chain) was retrieved from a study of cytomegalovirus exposure and HLA in healthy donors. The study's findings and limits: The study put under 200 TCR beta chains on its list as cytomegalovirus-associated. In vitro work confirmed that three CMV-associated chains recognize CMV antigens. Most TCR sequences were seen very rarely across donors, but some public TCRs occurred in many.

Trimming removed 4 bases from V and 5 bases from J; junction bases left unmatched: 8. The germline V gene encodes CDR1 SGHNT and CDR2 YYREEE (reference sequence). The CDR3 totals 17 residues. Libraries were prepared by immunoSEQ multiplex PCR; TCRdb keeps only in-frame clonotypes and omits some of them. The table lists 260,000 or so clones, more than 75% of them singletons. A remark on this clone: The antigen remains undetermined.

The sequence derives from a woman younger than 30 in good health and CMV-seronegative. Material: PBMCs. The chain uses TRBV5-4 and TRBJ2-5, with TRBD2 matching over 16 bases. CDR3 loop: CASSVGLAGGTGETQYF. The CDR3 bases are TGTGCCAGCAGCGTGGGACTAGCGGGAGGGACCGGGGAGACCCAGTACTTC. Drawing the rest from reference TRBV5-4 and TRBJ2-5, the complete variable domain is ETGVTQSPTHLIKTRGQQVTLRCSSQSGHNTVSWYQQALGQGPQFIFQYYREEENGRGNFPPRFSGLQFPNYSSELNVNALELDDSALYLCASSVGLAGGTGETQYFGPGTRLLVL.